Each of the 19 T cell receptor beta chains below was sequenced from the same sample in a study of blood T cell repertoires in COVID-19. Assay: immunoSEQ multiplex PCR; the TCRdb copy retains only in-frame clones and omits some. The sample records roughly 57,000 clones, 80% to 85% being singletons. Sequencing was performed on peripheral blood. These receptors came from a man aged 25 to 40 with COVID-19, enrolled during active disease.

The chain joins TRBV6-5 to TRBJ2-2; 8 bases match TRBD1. The CDR3 contains 15 residues. The germline V gene has CDR1 MNHEY and CDR2 SVGAGI. Trimming took 0 bases from V and 7 from J; bases not matched to a gene: 4. The CDR3 loop reads CASSYSNGQGGELFF. CDR3 bases: TGTGCCAGCAGTTACTCAAACGGACAGGGCGGGGAGCTGTTTTTT.

The genes are TRBV28 and TRBJ2-7; 10 positions match TRBD1. Germline V gives CDR1 MDHEN, CDR2 SYDVKM. CDR3 length: 16 amino acids. V trimming: 1 base; J trimming: 7 bases; junction bases outside the gene matches: 10. CDR3 amino acids: CASSLSSGQGSQEQYF. DNA for the CDR3: TGTGCCAGCAGTTTATCGTCGGGACAGGGGAGTCAGGAGCAGTACTTC.

This chain joins TRBV6-4 and TRBJ2-7; D gene ambiguous. CDR1 and CDR2 from the germline V gene are MRHNA and SNTAGT. The CDR3 sequence is 13 residues long. With 5 bases removed from V and 5 bases from J, the gap between germline ends came to 13 bases. The CDR3 sequence: CASSRMPWHEQYF. DNA of the CDR3: TGTGCCAGCAGTAGAATGCCCTGGCACGAGCAGTACTTC.

The V gene is TRBV6-5, the J gene TRBJ2-7; 9 bases fit TRBD1. The length of the CDR3 is 14 residues. Germline lookup yields CDR1 MNHEY and CDR2 SVGAGI. V dropped 6 bases and J dropped 1; count of bases not matched to a gene: 4. The CDR3: CASSPGQGSYEQYF. CDR3 DNA sequence: TGTGCCAGCAGCCCGGGACAGGGTTCCTACGAGCAGTACTTC.

Points on this clone: The conserved phenylalanine or tryptophan is not found at the CDR3 terminus, so this likely reflects a read error. It is unclear where the CDR3 begins or ends on the DNA, so no DNA is shown, and the CDR3 is as TCRdb lists it. The genes are TRBV5-7 and TRBJ1-1. TRBV5-7 falls under the ORF class, with uncertain function. The CDR3 is made up of 8 amino acids, end residues included. The CDR3 region is CAIGGVPL.

This clone was counted only a few times. This rearrangement joins TRBV12-3 or TRBV12-4 to TRBJ1-1, with D maybe TRBD1 (6 bases). V was pared by 0 bases and J by 6 bases, with 8 bases between. The CDR3 is 13 residues long. CDR3 DNA sequence: TGTGCCAGCAGTTTAGCGCACAGGGCTGAAGCTTTCTTT. It yields the protein CASSLAHRAEAFF.

The gene calls are TRBV24-1 and TRBJ2-3; the D gene is possibly TRBD1 (5 bases). Trimming took 2 bases from V and 2 from J, leaving 13 bases between them. The CDR3 is 16 residues long. Germline V gene data show CDR1 as KGHDR and CDR2 as SFDVKD. CDR3: CATSDSRGGNTDTQYF. As DNA, the CDR3 is TGTGCCACCAGTGATTCTAGGGGCGGAAACACAGATACGCAGTATTTT.

The rearrangement links TRBV28 to TRBJ2-1, with D maybe TRBD2 (7 bases). Between the trimmed V and J ends, which lost 2 bases and 4 bases, there was a span of 12 bases. CDR3 length: 15 amino acids. Germline CDR1 is MDHEN and CDR2 is SYDVKM. DNA for the CDR3: TGTGCCAGCAGTTTAAGGAGGGGGGGGTACAATGAGCAGTTCTTC. Translated, it gives CASSLRRGGYNEQFF.

The chain uses TRBV2 and TRBJ2-2; D possibly corresponds to TRBD1 (5 bases). Germline CDR1 SNHLY, CDR2 FYNNEI. The length of the CDR3 is 17 residues. The V end lost 5 bases, the J end lost 4 bases, and 20 bases lay between the germline ends. For the CDR3, the DNA is TGTGCCAGCAGTTTTAGGGGCGTAGGCCGTGGCACCGGGGAGCTGTTTTTT. It yields the protein CASSFRGVGRGTGELFF.

The chain combines TRBV5-5 with TRBJ1-2, with D unresolved. With 1 base removed from V and 1 base from J, the gap between germline ends came to 5 bases. There are 13 residues in the CDR3. In germline, CDR1 is SGHKS, CDR2 YYEKEE (reference sequence). CDR3 amino acids: CASSLIGNYGYTF. In DNA, the CDR3 is TGTGCCAGCAGCTTGATCGGTAACTATGGCTACACCTTC.

This clone turned up a few times. This sequence joins TRBV7-2 and TRBJ2-3, with 8 bases that match TRBD2. The CDR3 covers 16 residues. V trimming: 5 bases; J trimming: 3 bases; junction bases outside the gene matches: 10. The germline V gene encodes CDR1 SGHTA and CDR2 FQGNSA. The CDR3 bases are TGTGCCAGCAGCCGCCGCCGGGGGGGGCCTACAGATACGCAGTATTTT. As protein: CASSRRRGGPTDTQYF. Supplemented by reference TRBV7-2 and TRBJ2-3, the full variable domain reads GAGVSQSPSNKVTEKGKDVELRCDPISGHTALYWYRQSLGQGLEFLIYFQGNSAPDKSGLPSDRFSAERTGGSVSTLTIQRTQQEDSAVYLCASSRRRGGPTDTQYFGPGTRLTVL.

This clone has just a few counts. Different DNA sequences within this sample yield the same CDR3. The V call is TRBV18, the J call TRBJ1-4; TRBD1 matches at 9 bases. The V gene end was trimmed by 3 bases and the J gene end by 8 bases; junction bases not matched to a gene: 1. The CDR3 is made up of 13 amino acids. CDR1 and CDR2 (germline): KGHSH, LQKENI. The CDR3 is CASSPGQGEKLFF. Here the CDR3 DNA reads TGTGCCAGCTCACCGGGACAGGGCGAAAAACTGTTTTTT.

This clone turned up a few times. This chain joins TRBV5-4 and TRBJ2-3; possible D gene TRBD2, 6 bases. CDR1 and CDR2 from the germline V gene are SGHNT and YYREEE (reference sequence). Between the trimmed V and J ends, which lost 4 bases and 2 bases, there was a span of 14 bases. CDR3 length: 15 amino acids. CDR3 amino acids: CASSDGTGDTDTQYF. The DNA of the CDR3 is TGTGCCAGCAGCGACGGGACTGGGGACACAGATACGCAGTATTTT.

DNA of the CDR3: TGTGCCAGGCGGACGCGGGGGAACACCGGGGAGCTGTTTTTT. Translated: CARRTRGNTGELFF. This sequence joins TRBV5-5 and TRBJ2-2; a possible D gene is TRBD2 (6 bases). Looked up from germline, CDR1 is SGHKS and CDR2 is YYEKEE (reference sequence). Trimming shortened V by 8 bases and J by 1 base, and 12 bases separated the two germline ends. The CDR3 is 14 amino acids.

This chain joins TRBV25-1 and TRBJ1-4; 7 bases agree with TRBD1. This CDR3 region has 16 residues. J lost 7 bases, V lost 4 bases, and 12 bases had no gene match. From germline, CDR1 is MGHDK and CDR2 SYGVNS. CDR3 sequence reads: CASSGPGTARSEKLFF. The CDR3 bases are TGTGCCAGCAGTGGCCCCGGGACAGCGAGGAGTGAAAAACTGTTTTTT.

This chain links TRBV19 with TRBJ1-4; D is perhaps TRBD1 (5 bases). V lost 7 bases and J lost 8, with 17 bases in between. Germline CDR1 is LNHDA and CDR2 is SQIVND (reference sequence). The CDR3 loop spans 14 amino acids. The CDR3 is CASTGGTAGEKLFF. CDR3 bases: TGTGCCAGTACCGGGGGGACCGCGGGGGAAAAACTGTTTTTT.

The V call is TRBV11-1, the J call TRBJ2-3; D possibly corresponds to TRBD2 (6 bases). Trimming took off 5 bases at V and 2 bases at J, with 14 bases between the two ends. Per the germline V gene, CDR1 is SGHAT and CDR2 is FQDESV (reference sequence). This CDR3 spans 15 amino acids. CDR3 sequence: CASSRWAGTTDTQYF. The CDR3 DNA reads as TGTGCCAGCAGCCGATGGGCGGGGACCACAGATACGCAGTATTTT. The variable domain in full, completed from reference TRBV11-1 and TRBJ2-3, reads EAEVAQSPRYKITEKSQAVAFWCDPISGHATLYWYRQILGQGPELLVQFQDESVVDDSQLPKDRFSAERLKGVDSTLKIQPAELGDSAMYLCASSRWAGTTDTQYFGPGTRLTVL.

The chain is built from TRBV7-5 and TRBJ1-5; TRBD1, the table's D call, was not compared with the DNA. TRBV7-5 is a pseudogene. The CDR3 totals 14 residues. The CDR3 loop is CVRSLTRHDQPQHF. DNA for the CDR3: TGTGTCAGAAGCCTAACACGACACGATCAGCCCCAGCATTTT.

V is TRBV28 and J is TRBJ2-1; 8 positions agree with TRBD2. V shed 2 bases, J shed 3 bases, and the junction held 3 bases outside the gene matches. The germline CDR1 and CDR2 sequences are MDHEN and SYDVKM. The CDR3 consists of 15 residues. The chain's CDR3 is CASSLMAGGYNEQFF. The CDR3 DNA follows: TGTGCCAGCAGTTTAATGGCGGGGGGCTACAATGAGCAGTTCTTC.